This T cell receptor (beta chain) was profiled in a study of CD8 T cells in ankylosing spondylitis. General observations from the study: Ankylosing spondylitis blood appeared to be characterized by a TCR beta motif of 7 to 9 highly homologous variants.

Quantitative 5'-RACE with molecular barcodes was used to make the TCR beta libraries. One entry per CDR3 protein, called by TCRdb with MiXCR from the 5' RACE reads. The sample consists of some 130,000 distinct CDR3 sequences, roughly 17% of them appearing once. This clonotype was found a few times. Its antigen is currently unknown. This CDR3 has 14 residues. V was pared by 0 bases and J by 8 bases, with 9 bases between. Germline-derived CDR1 and CDR2 are SGDLS and YYNGEE. V is TRBV9 and J is TRBJ1-6; D might be TRBD1 (5 bases). Source material: blood, either unsorted or a sorted T cell fraction (not recorded which). The sequence derives from a male donor with ankylosing spondylitis. The CDR3 is CASSVALGDSPLHF. CDR3 nucleotides: TGTGCCAGCAGCGTAGCTCTGGGGGATTCACCCCTCCACTTT.